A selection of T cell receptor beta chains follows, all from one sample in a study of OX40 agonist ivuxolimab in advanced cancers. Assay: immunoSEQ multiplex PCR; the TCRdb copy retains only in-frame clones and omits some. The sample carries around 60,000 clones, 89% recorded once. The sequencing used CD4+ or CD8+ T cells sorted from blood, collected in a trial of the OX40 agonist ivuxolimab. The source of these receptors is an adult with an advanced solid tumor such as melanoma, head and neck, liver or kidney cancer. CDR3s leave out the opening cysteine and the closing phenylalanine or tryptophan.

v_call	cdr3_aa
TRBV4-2	ASSPAGQLADEQY
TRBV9	ASSLKRATTNEQF
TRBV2	ASSRGAGDYGYT
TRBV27	ASSLSRGHIYGYT
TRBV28	ASSLYTDTGELF
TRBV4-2	ASSQDLFNPGKLF
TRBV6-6	ASSYAESYYGYT
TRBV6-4	ASSDLPPSTEQY
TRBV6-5	ASSYGQNRAYEQY
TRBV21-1	ASRHAEGLFSNQPQH
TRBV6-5	ASSYYIGNTGELF
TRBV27	ASSQLLGQGSYEQY
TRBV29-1	SVDDYPSYNEQF
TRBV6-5	ASSPGTEQDTQY
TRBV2	ASSEEDEQY
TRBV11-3	ASSLEVRRTSNTGELF
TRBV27	ASSLLAQLTYNEQF